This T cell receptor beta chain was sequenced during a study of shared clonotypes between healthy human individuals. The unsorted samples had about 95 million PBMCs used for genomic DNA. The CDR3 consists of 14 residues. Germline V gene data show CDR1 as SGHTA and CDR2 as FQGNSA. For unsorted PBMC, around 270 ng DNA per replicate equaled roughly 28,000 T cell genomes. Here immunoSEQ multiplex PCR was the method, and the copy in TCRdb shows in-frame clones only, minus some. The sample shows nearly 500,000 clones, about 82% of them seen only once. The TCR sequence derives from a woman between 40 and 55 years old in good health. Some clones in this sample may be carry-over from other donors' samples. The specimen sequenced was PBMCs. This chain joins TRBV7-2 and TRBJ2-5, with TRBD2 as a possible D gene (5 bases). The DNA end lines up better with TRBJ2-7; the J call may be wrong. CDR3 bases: TGTGCCAGCAGCCCCTTTGGGAGCTCCTACGAGCAGTACTTC. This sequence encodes CASSPFGSSYEQYF.